The clone carrying this T cell receptor (beta chain) was counted many times. These data belong to a study of regulatory T cells in long-lasting Graves disease. Time point reported: newly diagnosed GD, antithyroid drugs for less than 3 months. Scientists built the TCR library using RNA that was extracted from PBMCs. Germline V gene sequence: CDR1 SGHKS, CDR2 YYEKEE (reference sequence). The CDR3 length is 17 residues. V was clipped by 1 base and J by 3 bases, with 19 bases between them. Arm-PCR of CDR3 regions and iRepertoire HTBI primers were used to build TCR beta libraries. TCRdb recomputed calls from the multiplex PCR reads with MiXCR, one row per CDR3 protein. The sample has 360,000 or so distinct CDR3 sequences, about an eighth seen once; the top ten hold 15% to 20%. The sample was also reused in another study, on T cells in Graves' hyperthyroidism and ophthalmopathy.

This chain joins TRBV5-5 and TRBJ1-1; D is undetermined. The sequenced sample was peripheral blood mononuclear cells (PBMCs), obtained at new diagnosis, from a patient treated with antithyroid drugs. The TCR comes from a woman aged 18-29 years with Graves disease. Here the CDR3 DNA reads TGTGCCAGCAGCTTGAGGTCTGGGCTGGCGCCGGACACTGAAGCTTTCTTT. Translating it yields CASSLRSGLAPDTEAFF.